This TCR beta chain is from a study of naive and memory T cell subsets (TCRdb year 2017). Regarding the research as a whole: An open-source, UMI-based TCR alpha and beta sequencing pipeline was applied to sorted naive and memory peripheral blood T cell subsets. Complete agreement was observed between the functional CMV T cell responses and the IgG serology results. RNA was DNase-treated and reverse transcribed with TCR constant-region primers, mostly using SuperScript III.

The CDR3 holds 14 amino acids from the cysteine to the phenylalanine. Just the 42-base CDR3 DNA is kept, in frame starting at base 1. V is trimmed back by 4 bases and J by 4 bases, and the junction contains 5 bases that no gene match accounts for. CDR1 and CDR2 were assigned from the germline V gene (reference sequence) as SEHNR and FQNEAQ. From the second PCR step on, the TCR alpha and beta chain libraries were amplified in separate reactions. CMV status of each donor was established by measuring IFNgamma production from CD4+ T cells after fresh PBMCs were stimulated overnight with CMV viral lysate. CD4 T cells were positively selected using Miltenyi beads, after which CD8 T cells were positively selected from the CD4-negative fraction. After staining for CD3, CD4, CD8, CD45RA, CD27 and a live/dead dye, cells were sorted on a BD Aria II into four subsets based on CD45RA and CD27. Blood came from a few healthy volunteers, each fractionated into CD4 and CD8 T cells and then into four differentiation subsets. About 120 ml of peripheral blood was drawn per donor, and PBMC were isolated by Ficoll-Paque PLUS density-gradient centrifugation. After sorting, cells were lysed in RLT buffer, RNA was extracted using a Qiagen RNeasy kit, and the extracted RNA was stored at -80 degrees C.

Note on this clonotype: Its antigen remains unidentified. The sample holds no much larger clone one base away, and base qualities are not on file.

Libraries were prepared through UMI-ligation and nested PCR. The beta constant-region primer consisted of an equimolar mixture of two oligonucleotides that together covered TRBC1 and TRBC2. A single-stranded oligonucleotide carrying the SP2 primer and a 12-nucleotide UMI was ligated to the 3' end of the cDNA by T4 RNA ligase 1. The ligated cDNA went through four rounds of PCR with nested alpha and beta constant-region primers together with the SP2 primer. Incubation of the ligation reaction lasted roughly 19-25 hours at 16 degrees C. PCR2 was typically performed as a SYBR Green qPCR and was stopped at a predetermined threshold so that over-amplification was prevented. Every purification after the first one was done using Agencourt AMPure XP magnetic beads. Libraries were quantified by Qubit and checked on a TapeStation, where a main peak was expected near 650 bp. Pooled libraries were sequenced on an Illumina MiSeq with v2 2x251 paired-end kits, typically giving roughly 1-2.3 million reads per sample. Libraries were pooled at 3 to 4 nM per sample, and roughly 5-8% PhiX was added to improve cluster recognition. On the authors' methods: FASTQ reads processed by Demultiplexor were assigned V and J genes by Decombinator through tag matching that tolerated a single base-pair mismatch. By using UMIs, Collapsinator corrected both sequencing errors and the frequency errors caused by PCR heterogeneity. TCRs were translated and CDR3s were extracted from the conserved cysteine to the FGXG phenylalanine by CDR3Translator, with non-productive sequences being flagged. Gini, Shannon entropy and inverse Simpson indices were calculated on repertoires that had been subsampled to equal numbers of UMI-defined TCRs. Within the linear range, a power law was fitted by maximum likelihood to the distributions of clonotype abundance. When run on a single naive CD8 sample, MIGEC and the pipeline yielded similar UMI counts, similar unique TCR numbers and similar clonal distributions. The repertoires were searched for approximately 7,000 CMV-associated CDR3 sequences that had been compiled from VDJdb and a published dataset. The public reads were reprocessed in TCRdb via fastp at Q25 and MiXCR, keeping in-frame beta chains. Rows merge per CDR3 protein into single entries with the most common DNA and genes. In this record, the V and J calls reflect TCRdb's handling and not the investigators' own analysis. Here the sample has over 20,000 distinct CDR3 sequences; about 10% occur a single time. Approximately 18% of the sample is in the top ten clones.

The paper's findings and limits, for the study overall: A power law was followed by TCR abundance, with an exponent that differed between naive and memory subsets but was consistent across the three individuals. The repertoire findings for the naive and memory subsets could not be validated against a ground truth because none was available. After error correction, only a single occurrence was seen for over 95% of naive TCR sequences, so much steeper abundance distributions were produced than in memory subsets. In both CD4 and CD8 cells, a rise in Gini index and a fall in Shannon and inverse Simpson diversity were observed from naive through CM, EM and EMRA. Clonotypes were defined as single alpha or beta chain sequences, not paired alpha/beta receptors. RNA-based TCR counts may be influenced by expression changes linked to T cell activation and differentiation.

The TCR was taken from a human donor in good health. The rearrangement joined TRBV7-9 to TRBJ1-1, and TRBD1 aligns with 8 junction nucleotides. Sequenced sample: central memory CD8+ T cells from blood. Read against the paper, the sample's cell subset or site label means: central memory, CD45RA- CD27+. The CDR3 is CASSSTDRGTEAFF. At the DNA level, the sequence is TGTGCCAGCAGCTCGACCGACAGGGGCACTGAAGCTTTCTTT.